These 14 T cell receptor beta chains originate from one sample sequenced in a study of cytomegalovirus exposure and HLA in healthy donors listed by TCRdb under 2017. Libraries were made using the immunoSEQ multiplex PCR assay. A mixture of 60 forward primers for TCR Vbeta segments and 13 reverse primers for TCR Jbeta segments was used in the multiplex PCR. Sourced from immuneACCESS, this table was stored by TCRdb with only in-frame sequences that have V and J called. A share of the clones is absent; for the studies checked, an unresolved V gene accounts for under half, and the remainder has no known explanation. Across this sample there are around 150,000 clones, with 70% to 80% seen only once. In total, the top ten clones hold 4% to 6% of the sample. Sequencing input: PBMCs. The source is a woman between 45 and 60 years old in good health and CMV-seronegative.

The genes are TRBV6-1 and TRBJ1-6; D not certain. This CDR3 has 16 residues. The germline gives CDR1 MNHNS, CDR2 SASEGT. V lost 2 bases, J lost 5 bases, and 13 bases lay in between. Here the CDR3 DNA reads TGTGCCAGCAGTGAACTCGAGGCAAAGCATAATTCACCCCTCCACTTT. This sequence encodes CASSELEAKHNSPLHF.

This chain links TRBV4-2 with TRBJ2-3; TRBD2 matches 9 bases. Germline CDR1 is LGHNA and CDR2 is YNFKEQ. V shed 0 bases and J 2 bases; nucleotides not matched to a gene: 6. The CDR3 extends over 17 amino acids. CDR3 sequence reads: CASSQEVAGALTDTQYF. CDR3 DNA: TGTGCCAGCAGCCAAGAGGTAGCGGGGGCCCTCACAGATACGCAGTATTTT.

The V call is TRBV10-3, the J call TRBJ2-1, with 8 bases identical to TRBD2. The germline CDR1 and CDR2 sequences are ENHRY and SYGVKD. The CDR3 is 17 amino acids. V shed 2 bases, J shed 3 bases, and the junction held 9 bases outside the gene matches. The CDR3 nucleotides are TGTGCCATCAGTGAGCCCCTTCGCGGGGGGATCTACAATGAGCAGTTCTTC. It translates to CAISEPLRGGIYNEQFF.

On this clone itself: A read error may be the cause here, since a much bigger clone is one base away. The sample contains more than one DNA sequence encoding this CDR3. This chain joins TRBV7-6 and TRBJ1-1; TRBD1 matches 7 bases. Germline V gene sequence: CDR1 SGHVS, CDR2 FNYEAQ. J lost 1 base, V lost 1 base, and 0 bases had no gene match. This CDR3 has 14 residues. The CDR3 nucleotides are TGTGCCAGCAGCTTAGGGACAGGGAACACTGAAGCTTTCTTT. This gives the protein CASSLGTGNTEAFF.

The V and J genes are TRBV30 and TRBJ2-5; TRBD1 might be the D (5 bases). This CDR3 region has 14 residues. Germline values: CDR1 GTSNPN, CDR2 SVGIG (reference sequence). V lost 0 bases, J lost 1 base, and 9 bases lay in between. Written as DNA, the CDR3 is TGTGCCTGGAGTGTCCAAGGGGTCCAAGAGACCCAGTACTTC. This codes for CAWSVQGVQETQYF.

V is TRBV9 and J is TRBJ2-1, with 9 bases aligning to TRBD2. The CDR3 extends over 15 amino acids. CDR1 is SGDLS, CDR2 YYNGEE, per germline. J gave up 5 bases and V 3 bases, and 6 bases lay outside the gene matches. In nucleotides, the CDR3 is TGTGCCAGCAGCGAAAGCGGGGGGAAGAACAATGAGCAGTTCTTC. This translates into CASSESGGKNNEQFF.

The chain uses TRBV2 and TRBJ2-1, with 11 bases matching TRBD2. Germline V CDR1 and CDR2: SNHLY, FYNNEI. J was trimmed by 9 bases and V by 7 bases; bases with no gene match: 8. The CDR3 contains 14 residues. The CDR3 sequence is CASKPGLAVSEQFF. Written as DNA, the CDR3 is TGTGCCAGCAAGCCGGGACTAGCGGTTAGTGAGCAGTTCTTC.

The rearrangement uses TRBV4-2 and TRBJ2-7, with a tentative D call TRBD2 (5 bases). Trimming cost V 1 base and J 5 bases, with 15 bases left between them. CDR1 and CDR2 from the germline V gene are LGHNA and YNFKEQ. The CDR3 length is 15 residues. Here the CDR3 DNA reads TGTGCCAGCAGCCAAGGAATCGGGGTAAGGGACGAGCAGTACTTC. It translates to CASSQGIGVRDEQYF.

The chain joins TRBV6-1 to TRBJ2-1; 9 nucleotides match TRBD2. The CDR3 covers 16 residues. From germline, CDR1 is MNHNS and CDR2 SASEGT. The ends lost 0 bases at V and 5 bases at J; junction bases unmatched: 5. In DNA form, the CDR3 reads TGTGCCAGCAGTGAAGCGACTAGCGGATCCGACAATGAGCAGTTCTTC. This codes for CASSEATSGSDNEQFF.

Concerning this clone itself: Compared with germline, one end of the junction differs, possibly owing to a read error. The chain uses TRBV7-9 and TRBJ1-5; D is possibly TRBD1 (6 bases). The CDR3 totals 14 residues. The germline CDR1 and CDR2 sequences are SEHNR and FQNEAQ (reference sequence). The CDR3 bases are TGTTCCAGCAGCTTAGAACAGGGCGGTCAGCCCCAGCATTTT. It translates to CSSSLEQGGQPQHF.

The chain uses TRBV27 and TRBJ1-2; no clear D. The CDR3 length is 14 residues. V was cut by 1 base and J by 0 bases, with 6 bases left in between. CDR1 MNHEY and CDR2 SMNVEV come from the germline V gene (reference sequence). The CDR3 DNA is TGTGCCAGCAGTTTATGGCAGGCTAACTATGGCTACACCTTC. Translated: CASSLWQANYGYTF.

The chain employs TRBV2 and TRBJ2-7, with 8 bases identical to TRBD2. The V and J ends lost 6 bases and 2 bases, in that order; junction bases with no gene match: 12. Germline V gene lookup returns CDR1 SNHLY and CDR2 FYNNEI. This CDR3 has 16 amino acids. CDR3 nucleotides: TGTGCCAGCAGAAAATCATTAGCGGGGCTACCCTACGAGCAGTACTTC. The encoded protein is CASRKSLAGLPYEQYF.

The chain combines TRBV9 with TRBJ1-2; tentative D call: TRBD1 (6 bases). Germline V gives CDR1 SGDLS, CDR2 YYNGEE. This CDR3 has 14 amino acids. V was pared by 0 bases and J by 7 bases, with 13 bases between. CDR3 sequence reads: CASSVGLGGTGYTF. The CDR3 DNA reads TGTGCCAGCAGCGTAGGGTTAGGGGGAACTGGCTACACCTTC.

V gene TRBV28 combines with J gene TRBJ2-2; 7 nucleotides match TRBD1. The germline gives CDR1 MDHEN, CDR2 SYDVKM. The CDR3 loop spans 15 amino acids. With V trimmed by 4 bases and J by 3 bases, 5 bases remained unmatched. CDR3 nucleotide sequence: TGTGCCAGCAGTTCTGGGGACAGCTACACCGGGGAGCTGTTTTTT. Translation gives CASSSGDSYTGELFF.